The 15 T cell receptor beta chains below were found in one sample sequenced in a study of T cell changes during pregnancy in multiple sclerosis. The repertoire was sequenced with immunoSEQ multiplex PCR; TCRdb's copy has only in-frame clones and lacks some. The repertoire holds just under 80,000 clones, with just over 90% as singletons. The sample here was peripheral blood, taken in the second trimester of pregnancy. The receptor set was obtained from a female donor in good health, enrolled as a control in a pregnancy study.

The chain employs TRBV5-4 and TRBJ2-1; 13 bases are a match to TRBD2. Looked up from germline, CDR1 is SGHNT and CDR2 is YYREEE (reference sequence). The CDR3 spans 16 residues. Trimming cost V 6 bases and J 6 bases; bases outside gene matches: 9. Here the CDR3 reads CASTPSRLAGGNEQFF. The CDR3 coding sequence is TGTGCCAGCACCCCGTCACGACTAGCGGGGGGCAATGAGCAGTTCTTC.

The CDR3 loop is CALSLGGNSPLHF. CDR3 nucleotide sequence: TGTGCCTTATCCCTGGGAGGTAATTCACCCCTCCACTTT. The chain joins TRBV30 to TRBJ1-6, with D unclear. From germline, CDR1 is GTSNPN and CDR2 SVGIG (reference sequence). The length of the CDR3 is 13 residues. Trimming cost V 7 bases and J 6 bases, with 13 bases left between them.

The V and J genes are TRBV12-5 and TRBJ1-5, with TRBD1 identical over 9 bases. Germline loops: CDR1 LGHNT, CDR2 FRNRAP. With 5 bases clipped from V and 6 bases from J, the junction kept 5 bases outside the gene matches. This CDR3 has 14 residues. CDR3 sequence reads: CASGVNRGLQPQHF. The CDR3 nucleotides read TGTGCTAGTGGTGTGAACAGGGGGCTTCAGCCCCAGCATTTT.

This chain joins TRBV6-6 and TRBJ2-5; the match to TRBD1 covers 10 bases. Trimming removed 2 bases from V and 1 base from J; junction bases left unmatched: 1. Germline values: CDR1 MNHNY, CDR2 SVGAGI (reference sequence). This CDR3 is built from 15 residues. This CDR3 reads CASSYRTGGQETQYF. CDR3 sequence (DNA): TGTGCCAGCAGTTACCGGACAGGGGGCCAAGAGACCCAGTACTTC.

V usage is TRBV4-2 and J usage is TRBJ1-4; 8 bases match TRBD1. The CDR3 length is 15 residues. With V trimmed by 1 base and J by 4 bases, 2 bases remained unmatched. Germline CDR1 reads LGHNA; CDR2 reads YNFKEQ. The DNA for the CDR3 is TGTGCCAGCAGCCAAGTTGACAGGGGTAATGAAAAACTGTTTTTT. Encoded protein: CASSQVDRGNEKLFF.

The chain recombines TRBV19 with TRBJ1-4; the D gene is possibly TRBD1 (6 bases). The CDR3 loop spans 16 amino acids. Germline CDR1 and CDR2: LNHDA and SQIVND (reference sequence). V lost 5 bases and J 0 bases, leaving 13 bases between the germline ends. The CDR3 nucleotides read TGTGCCAGTAGTTCGCCACAGGGAACAACTAATGAAAAACTGTTTTTT. Its translation is CASSSPQGTTNEKLFF.

The chain couples TRBV5-5 to TRBJ1-2; 8 nucleotides agree with TRBD1. The V segment lost 5 bases and the J segment 8 bases; nucleotides outside the gene matches: 11. CDR1 is SGHKS and CDR2 is YYEKEE in the germline V gene (reference sequence). This CDR3 is 14 amino acids long. The CDR3 loop reads CASRSIVGQGGYTF. The DNA for the CDR3 is TGTGCCAGCAGAAGTATAGTAGGACAGGGCGGCTACACCTTC.

V usage is TRBV10-3 and J usage is TRBJ2-7; a possible D gene is TRBD2 (5 bases). V was clipped by 10 bases and J by 0 bases, with 16 bases between them. The CDR3 is 14 residues long. CDR1 and CDR2 (germline): ENHRY, SYGVKD. The CDR3 spells CANAPDWGSYEQYF. The CDR3, as DNA: TGTGCCAACGCACCGGACTGGGGCTCCTACGAGCAGTACTTC.

V usage is TRBV2 and J usage is TRBJ1-4; 7 nucleotides agree with TRBD1. The CDR3 extends over 13 amino acids. Germline CDR1 and CDR2: SNHLY and FYNNEI. Trimming took 6 bases from V and 7 from J; bases not matched to a gene: 5. CDR3 loop: CASRAGQAEKLFF. In nucleotides, the CDR3 is TGTGCCAGCAGAGCAGGACAGGCTGAAAAACTGTTTTTT. Combining the CDR3 with reference TRBV2 and TRBJ1-4 gives the whole variable domain EPEVTQTPSHQVTQMGQEVILRCVPISNHLYFYWYRQILGQKVEFLVSFYNNEISEKSEIFDDQFSVERPDGSNFTLKIRSTKLEDSAMYFCASRAGQAEKLFFGSGTQLSVL.

A single count supports this clone. This chain uses TRBV19 with TRBJ2-3; possibly TRBD2 for D (5 bases). Germline V gene lookup returns CDR1 LNHDA and CDR2 SQIVND (reference sequence). This CDR3 contains 13 residues. Trimming pared 7 bases from V and 2 bases from J, leaving 10 bases between. CDR3 region: CASTPGVTDTQYF. CDR3 DNA sequence: TGTGCCAGTACCCCCGGGGTCACAGATACGCAGTATTTT. Full variable domain (rest looked up from reference TRBV19 and TRBJ2-3): DGGITQSPKYLFRKEGQNVTLSCEQNLNHDAMYWYRQDPGQGLRLIYYSQIVNDFQKGDIAEGYSVSREKKESFPLTVTSAQKNPTAFYLCASTPGVTDTQYFGPGTRLTVL.

The rearrangement uses TRBV4-1 and TRBJ2-3; tentatively, D is TRBD1 (6 bases). V was clipped by 5 bases and J by 1 base, with 19 bases between them. CDR3 size: 17 residues. Germline-derived CDR1 and CDR2 are MGHRA and YSYEKL. The chain's CDR3 is CASSLGIRGPGTDTQYF. The DNA of the CDR3 is TGCGCCAGCAGCTTAGGGATCAGGGGCCCGGGCACAGATACGCAGTATTTT.

This sequence joins TRBV6-5 and TRBJ1-2; D is undetermined. The CDR3 has 13 residues. Germline assignment: CDR1 MNHEY and CDR2 SVGAGI. The ends were cut back, 0 bases at V and 4 bases at J, with 6 bases in the middle. The CDR3 coding sequence is TGTGCCAGCAGTTACTCAGACTCCTATGGCTACACCTTC. Translated, it gives CASSYSDSYGYTF.

The V and J genes are TRBV5-8 and TRBJ2-3, with 8 nucleotides matching TRBD2. V dropped 8 bases and J dropped 0; count of bases not matched to a gene: 5. This CDR3 comprises 14 residues. The germline V gene encodes CDR1 SGHTS and CDR2 YDEGEE. The CDR3 DNA is TGTGCCAGTCTAATAGCGGGGAGCACAGATACGCAGTATTTT. Residues: CASLIAGSTDTQYF. The full variable domain, completed using reference TRBV5-8 and TRBJ2-3, is EAGVTQSPTHLIKTRGQQATLRCSPISGHTSVYWYQQALGLGLQFLLWYDEGEERNRGNFPPRFSGRQFPNYSSELNVNALELEDSALYLCASLIAGSTDTQYFGPGTRLTVL.

V is TRBV19 and J is TRBJ1-3, with unresolved D. This CDR3 has 15 residues. Germline V CDR1 and CDR2: LNHDA, SQIVND (reference sequence). Trimming removed 5 bases at V and 1 base at J, with 12 bases between. The CDR3 sequence is CASSQQISSGNTIYF. The CDR3 DNA sequence: TGTGCCAGTAGTCAACAGATTTCTTCTGGAAACACCATATATTTT.

This clone was observed once. The chain employs TRBV19 and TRBJ1-2, with D possibly TRBD1 on 5 matching bases. Germline V CDR1 and CDR2: LNHDA, SQIVND (reference sequence). The germline V and J ends were trimmed by 2 bases and 5 bases, with 15 bases remaining between them. The CDR3 sequence is 15 residues long. CDR3 residues: CASSISGQGIYGYTF. Written as DNA, the CDR3 is TGTGCCAGTAGTATATCAGGGCAGGGCATTTATGGCTACACCTTC.